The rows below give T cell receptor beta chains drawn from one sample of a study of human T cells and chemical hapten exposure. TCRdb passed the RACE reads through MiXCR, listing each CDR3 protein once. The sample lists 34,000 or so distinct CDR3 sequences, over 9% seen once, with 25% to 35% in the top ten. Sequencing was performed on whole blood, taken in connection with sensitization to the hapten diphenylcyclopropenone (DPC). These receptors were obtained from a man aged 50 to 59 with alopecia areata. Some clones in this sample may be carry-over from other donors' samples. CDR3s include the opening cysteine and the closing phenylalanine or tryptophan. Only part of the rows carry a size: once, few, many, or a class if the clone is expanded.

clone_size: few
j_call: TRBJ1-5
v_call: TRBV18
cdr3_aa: CASSPNVQHF

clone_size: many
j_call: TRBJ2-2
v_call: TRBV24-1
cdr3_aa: CATSDLTWDIADPAPRELFF

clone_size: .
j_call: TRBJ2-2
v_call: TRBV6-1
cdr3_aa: CASSDSGQGFLNTGELFF

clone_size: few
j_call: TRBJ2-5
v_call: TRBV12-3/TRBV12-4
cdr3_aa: CASSPTGQGETQYF

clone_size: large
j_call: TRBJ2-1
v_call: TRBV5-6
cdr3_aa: CASSFRDEQFF

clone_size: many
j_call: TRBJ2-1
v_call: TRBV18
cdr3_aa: CASSPPGGSDSYNEQFF

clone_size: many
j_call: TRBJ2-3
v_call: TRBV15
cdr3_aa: CATSRSLPRGTDTQYF

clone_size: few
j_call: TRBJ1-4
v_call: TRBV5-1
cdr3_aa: CASSPGQGQATNEKLFF

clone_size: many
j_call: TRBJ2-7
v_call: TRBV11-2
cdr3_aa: CASSLLGSSYEQYF

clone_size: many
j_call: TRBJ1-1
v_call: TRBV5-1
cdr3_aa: CASTFGVEGTEVFF

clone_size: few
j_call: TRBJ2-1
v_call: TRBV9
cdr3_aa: CASSVVRAEQFF

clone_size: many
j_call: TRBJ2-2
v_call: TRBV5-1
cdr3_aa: CASSLPRDTTNTGELFF

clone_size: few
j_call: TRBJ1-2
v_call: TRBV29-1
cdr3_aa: CSVEATSYGYTF

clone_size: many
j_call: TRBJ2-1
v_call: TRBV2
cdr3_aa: CASSRDRGGNEQFF

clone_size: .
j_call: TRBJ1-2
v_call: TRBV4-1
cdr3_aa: CASSLLPPGQGLYGYTF

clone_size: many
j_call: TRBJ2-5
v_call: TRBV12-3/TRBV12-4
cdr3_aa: CASSLTIQETQYF

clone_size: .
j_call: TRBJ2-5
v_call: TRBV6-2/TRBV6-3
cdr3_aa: CASSYSNADKQTETQYF

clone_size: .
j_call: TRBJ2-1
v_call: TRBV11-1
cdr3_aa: CASSAVYNEQFF

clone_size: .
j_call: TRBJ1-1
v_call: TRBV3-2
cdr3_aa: CASSQDILEGPKEAFF

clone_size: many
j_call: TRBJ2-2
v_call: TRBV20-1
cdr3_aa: CSATGYGELFF

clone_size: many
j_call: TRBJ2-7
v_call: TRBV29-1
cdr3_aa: CSVNPQGLSYEQYF

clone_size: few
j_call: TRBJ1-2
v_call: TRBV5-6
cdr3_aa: CASSKRGAGGNYGYTF

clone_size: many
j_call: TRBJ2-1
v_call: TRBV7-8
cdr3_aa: CASSSMTSGLSYNEQFF

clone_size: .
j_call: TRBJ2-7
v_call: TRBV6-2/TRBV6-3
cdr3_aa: CASSPGGSLAYEQYF

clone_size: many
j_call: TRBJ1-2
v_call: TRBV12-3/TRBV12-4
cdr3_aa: CASRIQGNYGYTF

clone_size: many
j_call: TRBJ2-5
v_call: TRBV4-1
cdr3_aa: CASSQEQGASGGETQYF

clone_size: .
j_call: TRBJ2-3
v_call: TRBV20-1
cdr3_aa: CSAPQHLWPDTQYF

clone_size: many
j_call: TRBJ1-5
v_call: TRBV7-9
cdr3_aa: CASTKEGDQPQHF

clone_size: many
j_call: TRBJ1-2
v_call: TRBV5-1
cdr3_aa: CASSPGTARDGYTF

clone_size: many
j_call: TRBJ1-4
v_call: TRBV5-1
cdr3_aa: CASSPLGTGNSEKLFF

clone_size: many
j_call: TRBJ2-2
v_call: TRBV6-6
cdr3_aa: CASSYSVAESTGELFF

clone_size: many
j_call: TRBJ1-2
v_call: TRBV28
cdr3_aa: CASSLQGANYGYTF

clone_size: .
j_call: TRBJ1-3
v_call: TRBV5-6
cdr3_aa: CASSLTGTPHSGNTIYF

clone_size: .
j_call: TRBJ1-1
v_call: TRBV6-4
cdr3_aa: CASSEQGNTEAFF

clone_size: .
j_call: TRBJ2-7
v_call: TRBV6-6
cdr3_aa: CASSYSGSGPYEQYF

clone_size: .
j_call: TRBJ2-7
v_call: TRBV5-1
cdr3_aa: CASSLEDYSYEQYF

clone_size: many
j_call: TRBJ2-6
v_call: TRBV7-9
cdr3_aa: CASTKARSGANVLTF